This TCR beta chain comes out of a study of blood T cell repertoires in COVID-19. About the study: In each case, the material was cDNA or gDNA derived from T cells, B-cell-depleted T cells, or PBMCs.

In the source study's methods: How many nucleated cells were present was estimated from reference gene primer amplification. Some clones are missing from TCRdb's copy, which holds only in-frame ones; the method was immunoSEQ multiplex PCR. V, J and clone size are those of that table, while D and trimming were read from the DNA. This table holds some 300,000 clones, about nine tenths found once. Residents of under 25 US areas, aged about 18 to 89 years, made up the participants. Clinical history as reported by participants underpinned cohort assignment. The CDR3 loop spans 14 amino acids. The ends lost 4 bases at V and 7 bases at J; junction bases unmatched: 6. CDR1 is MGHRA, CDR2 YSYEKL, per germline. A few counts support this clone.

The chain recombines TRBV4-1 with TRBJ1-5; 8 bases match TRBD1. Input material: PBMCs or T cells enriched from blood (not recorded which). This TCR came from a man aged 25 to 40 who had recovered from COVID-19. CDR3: CASSPGQGNQPQHF. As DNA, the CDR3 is TGCGCCAGCAGCCCCGGACAGGGTAACCAGCCCCAGCATTTT.